This T cell receptor beta chain was obtained from a study of blood T cells in healthy people across ages. Study-level findings and limits: Long-lived and aged donors differed, with more naive CD4+ cells and higher diversity in the long-lived.

Next came a second PCR, run for roughly 7 to 12 cycles, which used a sample-barcoded 5' primer along with a J-beta primer mix. TCRdb re-analysed the 5' RACE reads in MiXCR, keeping a single row per CDR3 protein. The sample holds about 1.7 million distinct CDR3 sequences, 28% seen once. This CDR3 has 14 amino acids. Per germline, CDR1 SGDLS and CDR2 YYNGEE. Trimming took 0 bases from V and 10 from J; bases not matched to a gene: 3. Worth noting for this clonotype: Antigen: not known.

The chain recombines TRBV9 with TRBJ1-6; 8 positions match TRBD1. Input material: blood. The TCR was taken from a woman aged 30 to 39 in good health. CDR3 region: CASSVGTGISPLHF. The CDR3 region has the DNA TGTGCCAGCAGCGTAGGGACAGGGATCTCACCCCTCCACTTT.